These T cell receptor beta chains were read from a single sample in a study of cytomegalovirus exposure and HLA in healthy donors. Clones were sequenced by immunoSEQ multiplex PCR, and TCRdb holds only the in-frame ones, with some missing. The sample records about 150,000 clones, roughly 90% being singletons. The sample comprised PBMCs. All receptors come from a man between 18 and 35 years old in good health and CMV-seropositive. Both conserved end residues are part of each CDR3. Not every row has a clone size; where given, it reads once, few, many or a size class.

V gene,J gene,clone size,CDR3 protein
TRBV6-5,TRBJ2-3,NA,CASSYSRGGRAKTQYF
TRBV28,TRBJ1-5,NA,CASRMGPWSNGGENQPQHF
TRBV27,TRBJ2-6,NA,CASSSRQGRISGANVLTF
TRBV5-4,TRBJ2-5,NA,CASSLGGLDIETQYF
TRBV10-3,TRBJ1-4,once,CAIRNGQGAGEKLFF
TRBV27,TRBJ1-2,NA,CASSDGGTMYKGYTF
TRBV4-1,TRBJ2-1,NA,CASSLRTSGLTTSSYNEQFF
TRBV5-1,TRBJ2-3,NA,CASSTSGATTDTQYF
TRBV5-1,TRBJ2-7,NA,CASSLVGSAYEQYF
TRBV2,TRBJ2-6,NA,CAKSRGVAGANVLTF
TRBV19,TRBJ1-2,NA,CASSISSKYGYTF
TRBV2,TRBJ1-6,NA,CASNVDGGNNSPLHF
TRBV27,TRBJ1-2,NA,CASAGTEYYGYTF
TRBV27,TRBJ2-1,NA,CASGLAGGGEQFF
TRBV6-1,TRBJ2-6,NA,CASIEGAGANVLTF
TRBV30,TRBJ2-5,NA,CAWGVGIGGETQYF
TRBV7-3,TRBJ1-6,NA,CASSLSGGNNSPLHF
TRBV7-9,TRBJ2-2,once,CASSSDRITGELFF
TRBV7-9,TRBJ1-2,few,CASTQGLDGYTF
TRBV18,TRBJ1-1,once,CASSPQGVVGVNTEAFF
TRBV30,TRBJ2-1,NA,CAWSRLAGNNEQFF
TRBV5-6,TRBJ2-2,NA,CASNRQGGTGELFF
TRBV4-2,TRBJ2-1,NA,CASSQVAQRGSYNEQFF
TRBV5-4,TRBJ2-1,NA,CASSTRLAGHNEQFF
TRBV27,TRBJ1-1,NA,CASRWTGNTEAFF
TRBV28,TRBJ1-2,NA,CASNSGNYGYTF
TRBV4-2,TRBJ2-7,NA,CASSQTRGGRNEQYF
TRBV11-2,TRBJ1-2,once,CASSSLSGQGARGYTF
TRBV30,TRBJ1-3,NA,CAASRGSSGNTIYF
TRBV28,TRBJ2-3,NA,CASRRDTSTDTQYF
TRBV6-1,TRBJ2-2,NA,CASSEKGTPARTGELFF
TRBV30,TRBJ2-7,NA,CAWSVSPYEQYF
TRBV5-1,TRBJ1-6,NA,CASSPTGTNNSPLHF
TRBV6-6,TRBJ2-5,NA,CASNDRSGGAGETQYF
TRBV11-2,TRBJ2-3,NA,CASSLVGRATDTQYF
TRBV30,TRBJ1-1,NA,CAWSRRLNTEAFF
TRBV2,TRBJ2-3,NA,CASSDLAASTDTQYF
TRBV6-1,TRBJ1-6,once,CASSEAAGVGSPLHF
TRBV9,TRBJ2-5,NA,CASSVGGRVETQYF
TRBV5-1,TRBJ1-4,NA,CASSLGGEKLFF
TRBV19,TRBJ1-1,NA,CASSVSVVGENTEAFF
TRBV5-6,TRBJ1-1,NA,CASSLGAEAFF
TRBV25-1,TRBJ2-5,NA,CASSEFAGTGETQYF
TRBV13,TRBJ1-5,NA,CASSLRGLGQPQHF
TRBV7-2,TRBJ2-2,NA,CASRSPGQGPAELFF
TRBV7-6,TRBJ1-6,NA,CASSLESSYNSPLHF
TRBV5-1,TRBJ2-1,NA,CASSSSGLAGWDEQFF
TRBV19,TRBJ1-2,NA,CASTSTGVRIGGYTF